This TCR beta chain was documented in a study of T cell responses to AZD1222 COVID-19 vaccine. Whether given at about 4 or about 12 weeks, second doses were pooled. Profiled with immunoSEQ multiplex PCR; TCRdb holds only in-frame clones, not every one. This table holds under 140,000 clones, 85% to 95% found once. The table lists this clone with a count of one. As yet, its antigen is unknown. General study points: An increase in Spike-specific TCR breadth and depth was observed after two AZD1222 doses. Baseline testing showed seropositivity in only 6 or 7 AZD1222 recipients. White British people made up most donors, females outnumbered males, and clonal diversity was possibly underestimated.

V lost 7 bases and J lost 4, with 8 bases in between. The CDR3 contains 11 residues. Looked up from germline, CDR1 is SNHLY and CDR2 is FYNNEI. This specimen consisted of peripheral blood, obtained 28 days after the second AZD1222 dose. The source of this sequence is an adult who received the AZD1222 COVID-19 vaccine. This chain uses TRBV2 with TRBJ2-7, with D perhaps matching TRBD2 (5 bases). The CDR3 reads CASIEGYEQYF. In nucleotides, the CDR3 is TGTGCCAGCATCGAGGGTTACGAGCAGTACTTC.